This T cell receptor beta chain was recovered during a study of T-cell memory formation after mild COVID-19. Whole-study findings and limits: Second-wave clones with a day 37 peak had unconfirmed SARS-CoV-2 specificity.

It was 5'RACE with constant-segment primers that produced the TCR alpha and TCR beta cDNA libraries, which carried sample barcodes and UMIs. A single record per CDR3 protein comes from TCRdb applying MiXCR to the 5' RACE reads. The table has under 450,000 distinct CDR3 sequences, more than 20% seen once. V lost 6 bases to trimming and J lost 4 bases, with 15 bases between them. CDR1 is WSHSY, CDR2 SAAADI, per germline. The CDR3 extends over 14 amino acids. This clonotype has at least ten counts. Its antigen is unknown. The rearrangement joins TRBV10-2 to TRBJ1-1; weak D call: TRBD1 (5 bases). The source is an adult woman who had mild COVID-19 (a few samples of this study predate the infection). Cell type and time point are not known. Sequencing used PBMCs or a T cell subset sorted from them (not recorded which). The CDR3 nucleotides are TGCGCCAGCAGGGACGAGGGGTTGAGCACTGAAGCTTTCTTT. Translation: CASRDEGLSTEAFF.